Listed below are T cell receptor beta chains from one sample, sequenced in a study of blood T cell repertoires in COVID-19. Libraries were prepared by immunoSEQ multiplex PCR; TCRdb keeps only in-frame clonotypes and omits some of them. The sample holds approximately 150,000 clones, about 86% seen once. The specimen was peripheral blood. The receptor source for this set is a man in his 70s with acute or convalescent COVID-19. The CDR3 runs from the conserved cysteine through the conserved F or W. A D gene is named only where the DNA matches it firmly. Clone size is not always given. Where it is, it says once, few, many or a class for expanded clones.

CDR3,DNA,V,D,J,size
CASRPTGYEQYF,TGTGCCAGCAGACCTACGGGCTACGAGCAGTACTTC,TRBV28,.,TRBJ2-7,.
CASSLGHVQETQYF,TGTGCCAGCAGCTTAGGGCATGTCCAAGAGACCCAGTACTTC,TRBV7-2,.,TRBJ2-5,few
CASSQPGTSGNLNTDTQYF,TGTGCCAGCAGCCAACCCGGGACTAGCGGGAACCTGAACACAGATACGCAGTATTTT,TRBV3-1/TRBV3-2,TRBD2,TRBJ2-3,.
CASSLNSGPGELFF,TGTGCCAGCAGCTTAAATAGCGGTCCCGGGGAGCTGTTTTTT,TRBV7-3,.,TRBJ2-2,once
CASSLDLAGWTNEQFF,TGTGCCAGCAGCTTGGATCTAGCGGGATGGACGAATGAGCAGTTCTTC,TRBV5-6,TRBD2,TRBJ2-1,.
CASSPPVTRYLQYF,TGTGCCAGCAGTCCCCCCGTGACTAGGTATTTGCAGTACTTC,TRBV28,.,TRBJ2-7,.
CASSLMTSLSSYEQYF,TGTGCCAGCAGCTTAATGACTAGCCTCAGCTCCTACGAGCAGTACTTC,TRBV11-2,TRBD2,TRBJ2-7,few
CASSAGTGRYTEAFF,TGTGCCAGTAGTGCCGGGACAGGGAGATACACTGAAGCTTTCTTT,TRBV19,TRBD1,TRBJ1-1,.
CASSQEGQGTYNEQFF,TGTGCCAGCAGCCAGGAGGGACAGGGGACCTACAATGAGCAGTTCTTC,TRBV4-2,TRBD1,TRBJ2-1,.
CASSLGGAGDTEAFF,TGTGCCAGCAGCTTAGGAGGGGCAGGGGACACTGAAGCTTTCTTT,TRBV7-9,.,TRBJ1-1,few
CASSLVGRATDTQYF,TGCGCCAGCAGCTTGGTCGGGAGGGCCACAGATACGCAGTATTTT,TRBV5-1,TRBD2,TRBJ2-3,.
CASSLLAGVPGELFF,TGCGCCAGCAGCTTGCTAGCGGGAGTTCCCGGGGAGCTGTTTTTT,TRBV5-1,TRBD2,TRBJ2-2,.
CATSDRQGGNTEAFF,TGTGCCACCAGCGACCGCCAGGGAGGAAACACTGAAGCTTTCTTT,TRBV15,.,TRBJ1-1,.
CALTSGAYEQYF,TGTGCCTTGACTAGCGGGGCCTACGAGCAGTACTTC,TRBV30,TRBD2,TRBJ2-7,.
CASSQPHTGIGREGTYNEQFF,TGCGCCAGCAGCCAACCCCATACAGGGATTGGGCGGGAGGGCACCTACAATGAGCAGTTCTTC,TRBV5-1,TRBD2,TRBJ2-1,.
CASSVSGGDTGELFF,TGTGCCAGCAGCGTCAGCGGGGGGGACACCGGGGAGCTGTTTTTT,TRBV7-9,TRBD2,TRBJ2-2,once
CASSLTIMRSNGYTF,TGTGCCAGCAGTTTAACGATTATGAGATCCAATGGCTACACCTTC,TRBV28,.,TRBJ1-2,few